The sequence of this TCR beta chain was determined in a study of blood T cell repertoires in COVID-19. Germline assignment: CDR1 SGHTA and CDR2 FQGNSA. The length of the CDR3 is 15 residues. Losses at the gene ends were 1 base for V and 3 bases for J; bases not matched to a gene: 4. Generated by immunoSEQ multiplex PCR, the TCRdb table keeps only in-frame clones and is missing some. The sample yields 140,000 to 150,000 clones, 85% to 90% seen once. The age range of participants was 18 to 89 years, with residence in about two dozen US areas. Cohorts were determined from participant-reported clinical history.

The clonotype originates from a woman in her twenties or thirties with acute COVID-19. The chain has TRBV7-2 and TRBJ2-3, with 7 bases that match TRBD2. Sequenced sample: PBMCs or T cells enriched from blood (not recorded which). DNA of the CDR3: TGTGCCAGCAGCTTAGGGGGAGGGCCTACAGATACGCAGTATTTT. The encoded protein is CASSLGGGPTDTQYF. Variable domain in full (rest from reference TRBV7-2 and TRBJ2-3): GAGVSQSPSNKVTEKGKDVELRCDPISGHTALYWYRQSLGQGLEFLIYFQGNSAPDKSGLPSDRFSAERTGGSVSTLTIQRTQQEDSAVYLCASSLGGGPTDTQYFGPGTRLTVL.